Each of the 18 T cell receptor beta chains below was sequenced from the same sample in a study of T cell clonotyping in hematopoietic cell transplantation. Documented time point: recipient sample about 28 days before transplant, after cytoreduction. Assay: immunoSEQ multiplex PCR; the TCRdb copy retains only in-frame clones and omits some. The table includes around 25,000 clones, approximately 82% detected once. The input for sequencing was peripheral blood mononuclear cells, taken before stem cell transplant. These receptors all stem from an older woman with acute myeloid leukemia. Some clones in this sample may be carry-over from other donors' samples.

The chain combines TRBV5-6 with TRBJ2-2; D tentatively reads TRBD1 or TRBD2 (5 bases each). Germline CDR1 reads SGHDT; CDR2 reads YYEEEE. There are 15 residues in the CDR3. Trimming shortened V by 2 bases and J by 6 bases, and 14 bases separated the two germline ends. The CDR3 DNA is TGTGCCAGCAGCTTTTTTTGGCGAGGGGCCGGGGAGCTGTTTTTT. This gives the protein CASSFFWRGAGELFF.

The rearrangement joins TRBV25-1 to TRBJ2-1; TRBD1 or TRBD2 may be the D gene (5 bases each). Trimming took off 1 base at V and 2 bases at J, with 9 bases between the two ends. CDR3 size: 15 residues. The germline CDR1 and CDR2 sequences are MGHDK and SYGVNS. CDR3 in amino acids: CASSEWDRPYNEQFF. The DNA of the CDR3 is TGTGCCAGCAGTGAATGGGACCGCCCCTACAATGAGCAGTTCTTC.

The V call is TRBV19, the J call TRBJ1-5; D may be TRBD1 (6 bases). Germline values: CDR1 LNHDA, CDR2 SQIVND (reference sequence). The CDR3 consists of 13 residues. V lost 5 bases and J 5 bases, leaving 10 bases between the germline ends. The CDR3 nucleotides are TGTGCCAGTAGTCGGGGGGGCGATCAGCCCCAGCATTTT. This encodes CASSRGGDQPQHF.

This clone showed up just a few times. The gene calls are TRBV5-1 and TRBJ2-7; no firm D call. Germline lookup yields CDR1 SGHRS and CDR2 YFSETQ. V lost 1 base and J 7 bases, leaving 6 bases between the germline ends. The CDR3 has 11 amino acids. CDR3: CASSLKQEQYF. CDR3 in DNA: TGCGCCAGCAGCTTGAAACAGGAGCAGTACTTC.

The chain links TRBV9 to TRBJ2-7; tentatively, D is TRBD2 (5 bases). Per the germline V gene, CDR1 is SGDLS and CDR2 is YYNGEE. This CDR3 contains 15 residues. Trimming shortened V by 0 bases and J by 1 base, and 11 bases separated the two germline ends. The CDR3 DNA reads as TGTGCCAGCAGCGTAGCCACGGGATCGTCCTACGAGCAGTACTTC. Encoded protein: CASSVATGSSYEQYF.

The chain has TRBV13 and TRBJ2-7, with 9 bases aligning to TRBD1. The germline V gene has CDR1 PRHDT and CDR2 FYEKMQ (reference sequence). The CDR3 extends over 14 amino acids. J lost 2 bases, V lost 4 bases, and 3 bases had no gene match. CDR3 nucleotides: TGTGCCAGCAGCTCCCGACAGGGGGCCTACGAGCAGTACTTC. This gives the protein CASSSRQGAYEQYF.

The CDR3: CASSLGGDWRNQPQHF. The CDR3 DNA reads as TGTGCCAGCAGCTTAGGTGGGGATTGGCGCAATCAGCCCCAGCATTTT. This chain joins TRBV7-2 and TRBJ1-5; D unclear. The length of the CDR3 is 16 residues. CDR1 is SGHTA, CDR2 FQGNSA, per germline. V lost 1 base, J lost 2 bases, and 12 bases lay in between.

The V gene is TRBV7-9, the J gene TRBJ1-1; TRBD1 matches 7 bases. The junction had 8 bases not matched to a gene; V was cut back by 1 base and J by 6 bases. The CDR3 contains 15 residues. In germline, CDR1 is SEHNR, CDR2 FQNEAQ (reference sequence). This CDR3 reads CASSLVGQGDSEAFF. The DNA of the CDR3 is TGTGCCAGCAGCTTAGTAGGGCAGGGGGACTCTGAAGCTTTCTTT.

The table lists this clone with a count of one. J is TRBJ1-4 and V is TRBV7-9; D unclear. This CDR3 has 13 amino acids. Germline V gene data show CDR1 as SEHNR and CDR2 as FQNEAQ (reference sequence). V lost 1 base and J lost 11, with 11 bases in between. In nucleotides, the CDR3 is TGTGCCAGCAGCTTAGATCCACCGGGGAAACTGTTTTTT. Protein product: CASSLDPPGKLFF.

J is TRBJ2-7 and V is TRBV12-5; 12 bases align to TRBD2. The CDR3 loop spans 15 amino acids. J gave up 3 bases and V 4 bases, and 4 bases lay outside the gene matches. The germline V gene has CDR1 LGHNT and CDR2 FRNRAP. The DNA for the CDR3 is TGTGCTAGTGGTTGGGCTAGCGGGAGGGTCTACGAGCAGTACTTC. Protein product: CASGWASGRVYEQYF.

The V call is TRBV2, the J call TRBJ1-4; D is ambiguous. There are 13 residues in the CDR3. V was shortened by 5 bases and J by 4 bases, with 8 bases between the two germline ends. Germline-derived CDR1 and CDR2 are SNHLY and FYNNEI. As DNA, the CDR3 is TGTGCCAGCAGTACGGTAGTTAATGAAAAACTGTTTTTT. Its translation: CASSTVVNEKLFF. The entire variable domain, with the rest obtained from reference TRBV2 and TRBJ1-4, is as follows: EPEVTQTPSHQVTQMGQEVILRCVPISNHLYFYWYRQILGQKVEFLVSFYNNEISEKSEIFDDQFSVERPDGSNFTLKIRSTKLEDSAMYFCASSTVVNEKLFFGSGTQLSVL.

The chain has TRBV11-1 and TRBJ1-2, with TRBD1 matching over 8 bases. The germline gives CDR1 SGHAT, CDR2 FQDESV (reference sequence). This CDR3 has 13 amino acids. J gave up 6 bases and V 4 bases, and 4 bases lay outside the gene matches. CDR3 sequence: CASSSDRGDGYTF. The CDR3 DNA is TGTGCCAGCAGCTCAGACAGGGGAGATGGCTACACCTTC.

Concerning this clone itself: The germline gene is not matched at one end of the junction; a read error may be the cause. The V and J genes are TRBV7-7 and TRBJ1-1; D remains unclear. This CDR3 is built from 13 residues. The germline CDR1 and CDR2 sequences are SSHAT and FNYEAQ (reference sequence). In nucleotides, the CDR3 is TGTGCTAGCAGCCCCCTAAAGGGCACTGAAGCTTTCTTT. Encoded protein: CASSPLKGTEAFF. Full variable domain (outside the CDR3, taken from reference TRBV7-7 and TRBJ1-1): GAGVSQSPRYKVTKRGQDVTLRCDPISSHATLYWYQQALGQGPEFLTYFNYEAQPDKSGLPSDRFSAERPEGSISTLTIQRTEQRDSAMYRCASSPLKGTEAFFGQGTRLTVV.

This clone was observed once. V is TRBV5-1 and J is TRBJ2-3; 7 nucleotides agree with TRBD1. Looked up from germline, CDR1 is SGHRS and CDR2 is YFSETQ. The CDR3 loop spans 15 amino acids. With 4 bases clipped from V and 2 bases from J, the junction kept 7 bases outside the gene matches. The CDR3 sequence is CASSPETGHTDTQYF. As DNA, the CDR3 is TGCGCCAGCAGCCCCGAGACAGGGCACACAGATACGCAGTATTTT.

The chain recombines TRBV6-5 with TRBJ1-6; 7 bases are shared with TRBD1. V was pared by 2 bases and J by 8 bases, with 6 bases of the junction left unmatched. The CDR3 loop spans 15 amino acids. Per the germline V gene, CDR1 is MNHEY and CDR2 is SVGAGI. DNA for the CDR3: TGTGCCAGCAGTTACAGTAGACAGGGCGATTCACCCCTCCACTTT. It specifies CASSYSRQGDSPLHF.

The rearrangement joins TRBV6-1 to TRBJ2-6; the D is unclear. This CDR3 has 16 residues. In germline, CDR1 is MNHNS, CDR2 SASEGT. The V end lost 3 bases, the J end lost 0 bases, and 9 bases lay between the germline ends. The CDR3 here is CASSDMWSSGANVLTF. Written as DNA, the CDR3 is TGTGCCAGCAGTGATATGTGGAGCTCTGGGGCCAACGTCCTGACTTTC.

V is TRBV7-8 and J is TRBJ2-7, with unresolved D. Trimming took 4 bases from V and 3 from J, leaving 7 bases between them. The CDR3 is made up of 12 amino acids. Germline CDR1 SGHVS, CDR2 FQNEAQ. CDR3 region: CASSYPGYEQYF. The CDR3 DNA follows: TGTGCCAGCAGCTATCCGGGCTACGAGCAGTACTTC.

This clone appeared a single time. The J gene is TRBJ1-5, the V gene TRBV28, with D perhaps TRBD1 (6 bases). Germline V gene lookup returns CDR1 MDHEN and CDR2 SYDVKM. There are 16 residues in the CDR3. Trimming shortened V by 1 base and J by 5 bases, and 15 bases separated the two germline ends. DNA for the CDR3: TGTGCCAGCAGTTTATCGTTATCTCGGACAGATCAGCCCCAGCATTTT. This translates into CASSLSLSRTDQPQHF.